The 29 T cell receptor beta chains listed next were all sequenced from one sample in a study of control samples from healthy donors and cancer patients. Sequenced by immunoSEQ multiplex PCR; TCRdb stores in-frame clones only, minus some. The table records roughly 180,000 clones, 91% of them present only once. Material: blood. Receptors originate from a woman aged 40 to 55 in good health.

This clone was seen once. Other DNA sequences in the same sample also yield this CDR3. This chain's CDR3 is CASSSPGGGCCGYTF. CDR3 DNA: TGTGCCAGCAGTTCCCCGGGGGGGGGCTGCTGTGGCTACACCTTC. The rearrangement joins TRBV6-5 to TRBJ1-2; D is possibly TRBD1 (6 bases). Germline V gene data show CDR1 as MNHEY and CDR2 as SVGAGI. The CDR3 spans 15 residues. Trimming removed 4 bases from V and 7 bases from J, with 19 bases in between.

The chain carries TRBV9 and TRBJ2-2; perhaps TRBD1 as D (5 bases). The CDR3 loop spans 14 amino acids. Trimming cost V 7 bases and J 6 bases, with 16 bases left between them. From germline, CDR1 is SGDLS and CDR2 YYNGEE. CDR3 loop: CASGRTHTPGELFF. For the CDR3, the DNA is TGTGCCAGCGGCAGGACACATACACCCGGGGAGCTGTTTTTT.

The chain combines TRBV13 with TRBJ2-3; D tentatively reads TRBD1 or TRBD2 (5 bases each). The CDR3 is made up of 16 amino acids. Trimming stripped 4 bases from V and 0 bases from J, with 14 bases between. Germline V gene data show CDR1 as PRHDT and CDR2 as FYEKMQ (reference sequence). The CDR3 spells CASSWGWGSSTDTQYF. CDR3 sequence (DNA): TGTGCCAGCAGCTGGGGCTGGGGGTCAAGCACAGATACGCAGTATTTT.

J is TRBJ1-1 and V is TRBV19; D may be TRBD1 (6 bases). CDR3 length: 15 residues. Trimming took 5 bases from V and 0 from J, leaving 13 bases between them. Germline V gene data show CDR1 as LNHDA and CDR2 as SQIVND (reference sequence). The CDR3 region has the DNA TGTGCCAGTAGTCTTCAGGGGCAGTTGAACACTGAAGCTTTCTTT. This codes for CASSLQGQLNTEAFF.

The rearrangement joins TRBV9 to TRBJ1-1; maybe TRBD1 (5 bases). CDR1 is SGDLS, CDR2 YYNGEE, per germline. The CDR3 length is 14 residues. V gave up 3 bases and J gave up 5 bases, with 14 bases separating them. The CDR3 coding sequence is TGTGCCAGCAGCGCCGGGACGGGGATTACTGAAGCTTTCTTT. As protein: CASSAGTGITEAFF.

The chain carries TRBV6-5 and TRBJ2-5; D perhaps matches TRBD2 (6 bases). V dropped 5 bases and J dropped 1 base, with 11 bases sitting between them. There are 14 residues in the CDR3. The germline gives CDR1 MNHEY, CDR2 SVGAGI. The CDR3 region has the DNA TGTGCCAGCAGTCAAATGACTAGCCAAGAGACCCAGTACTTC. Protein product: CASSQMTSQETQYF.

This clone occurred once. This chain joins TRBV4-1 and TRBJ1-5; weak D call: TRBD1 (6 bases). Deletions cut 1 base from V and 1 base from J, with 14 bases between. The CDR3 sequence is 17 residues long. CDR1 and CDR2 from the germline V gene are MGHRA and YSYEKL. CDR3 residues: CASSQGDTGTSNQPQHF. DNA for the CDR3: TGCGCCAGCAGCCAAGGGGATACAGGGACGAGCAATCAGCCCCAGCATTTT.

The chain has TRBV7-9 and TRBJ2-1; maybe TRBD2 (6 bases). Trimming cost V 6 bases and J 6 bases, with 21 bases left between them. The CDR3 consists of 16 residues. The germline V gene has CDR1 SEHNR and CDR2 FQNEAQ (reference sequence). The CDR3 nucleotides are TGTGCCAGCAGTCTAAACGGGGGTGCCCCCTTCAATGAGCAGTTCTTC. It specifies CASSLNGGAPFNEQFF. The full variable domain, its missing parts supplied by reference TRBV7-9 and TRBJ2-1, is DTGVSQNPRHKITKRGQNVTFRCDPISEHNRLYWYRQTLGQGPEFLTYFQNEAQLEKSRLLSDRFSAERPKGSFSTLEIQRTEQGDSAMYLCASSLNGGAPFNEQFFGPGTRLTVL.

In DNA form, the CDR3 reads TGTGCCAGCAGTTTATTATCAGGAATGGAAGCTTTCTTT. Translating it yields CASSLLSGMEAFF. The chain employs TRBV12-3 or TRBV12-4 and TRBJ1-1; D not certain. This CDR3 is 13 amino acids long. The V gene lost 2 bases and the J gene lost 8 bases, with 12 bases spanning the gap.

This chain links TRBV5-6 with TRBJ2-2; TRBD1 agrees at 10 bases. The CDR3 has 17 amino acids. Germline V gene data show CDR1 as SGHDT and CDR2 as YYEEEE. V shed 6 bases, J shed 4 bases, and the junction held 12 bases outside the gene matches. CDR3 protein: CASNPQFGTGVTGELFF. CDR3 coding DNA: TGTGCCAGCAACCCCCAGTTTGGGACAGGGGTCACCGGGGAGCTGTTTTTT.

Here the CDR3 DNA reads TGTGCCAGCAGCCTGGACCCGGCGGGTGAAAAACTGTTTTTT. It encodes CASSLDPAGEKLFF. The chain has TRBV27 and TRBJ1-4; D gene unclear. Germline V lookup: CDR1 MNHEY, CDR2 SMNVEV (reference sequence). The V and J ends lost 6 bases and 7 bases respectively, with 15 bases between them. The CDR3 extends over 14 amino acids.

The chain carries TRBV11-2 and TRBJ2-5; D gene unclear. V lost 0 bases and J 7 bases, leaving 15 bases between the germline ends. In germline, CDR1 is SGHAT, CDR2 FQNNGV. The CDR3 runs 15 residues. As DNA, the CDR3 is TGTGCCAGCAGCTTAGATAGGCTACTGTCTGGGACCCAGTACTTC. Amino acid sequence: CASSLDRLLSGTQYF. The complete variable domain, with remaining parts taken from reference TRBV11-2 and TRBJ2-5, reads EAGVAQSPRYKIIEKRQSVAFWCNPISGHATLYWYQQILGQGPKLLIQFQNNGVVDDSQLPKDRFSAERLKGVDSTLKIQPAKLEDSAVYLCASSLDRLLSGTQYFGPGTRLLVL.

V is TRBV18 and J is TRBJ1-5; the D is unclear. This CDR3 has 15 amino acids. The V end lost 3 bases, the J end lost 0 bases, and 9 bases lay between the germline ends. The germline V gene has CDR1 KGHSH and CDR2 LQKENI. The chain's CDR3 is CASSPLFDSNQPQHF. The CDR3, as DNA: TGTGCCAGCTCACCTCTGTTTGATAGCAATCAGCCCCAGCATTTT.

In its sample, this clone was seen once. The chain links TRBV11-1 to TRBJ1-3; maybe TRBD1 (5 bases). Germline V gene lookup returns CDR1 SGHAT and CDR2 FQDESV (reference sequence). With 2 bases removed from V and 1 base from J, the gap between germline ends came to 12 bases. The CDR3 is made up of 16 amino acids. The chain's CDR3 is CASSLRPGDSGNTIYF. CDR3 nucleotide sequence: TGTGCCAGCAGCTTACGGCCGGGGGATTCTGGAAACACCATATATTTT.

This rearrangement joins TRBV19 to TRBJ1-1; D perhaps matches TRBD1 (5 bases). Trimming removed 1 base from V and 2 bases from J, with 17 bases in between. The CDR3 totals 17 residues. The germline V gene encodes CDR1 LNHDA and CDR2 SQIVND (reference sequence). CDR3 protein: CASSIGGAGGLNTEAFF. The CDR3 DNA is TGTGCCAGTAGTATAGGGGGCGCCGGTGGTCTAAACACTGAAGCTTTCTTT.

This clone was counted only a few times. The rearrangement joins TRBV4-2 to TRBJ1-4, with D unclear. Germline V CDR1 and CDR2: LGHNA, YNFKEQ. V dropped 0 bases and J dropped 12 bases, with 11 bases sitting between them. CDR3 length equals 13 residues. DNA of the CDR3: TGTGCCAGCAGCCAAGAAGGAGAGAGGGAACTGTTTTTT. Its protein is CASSQEGERELFF.

This sequence joins TRBV19 and TRBJ2-7; tentatively, D is TRBD1 (6 bases). The length of the CDR3 is 14 residues. The V and J ends lost 6 bases and 2 bases respectively, with 14 bases between them. The V gene's germline CDR1 is LNHDA and CDR2 SQIVND (reference sequence). The CDR3 DNA reads TGTGCCAGTAGCGCCACAGGGATTCCCTACGAGCAGTACTTC. Translation: CASSATGIPYEQYF.

In this sample, this clone turned up once. J is TRBJ2-5 and V is TRBV5-1, with D possibly being TRBD2 (7 bases). CDR3 length: 15 residues. CDR1 is SGHRS, CDR2 YFSETQ, per germline. V was shortened by 1 base and J by 5 bases, with 15 bases between the two germline ends. The CDR3 DNA follows: TGCGCCAGCAGCTTGTTCGGGGGGCACGGGGAGACCCAGTACTTC. Amino acid sequence: CASSLFGGHGETQYF.

The chain combines TRBV2 with TRBJ2-3; unclear D gene. The V gene's germline CDR1 is SNHLY and CDR2 FYNNEI. The length of the CDR3 is 12 residues. Deletions cut 6 bases from V and 6 bases from J, with 10 bases between. CDR3 region: CASRSSRDTQYF. In nucleotides, the CDR3 is TGTGCCAGCAGGTCCAGTAGGGATACGCAGTATTTT.

The chain couples TRBV7-3 to TRBJ1-2, with unresolved D. This CDR3 spans 10 amino acids. CDR1 is SGHTA, CDR2 FQGTGA, per germline. V dropped 6 bases and J dropped 5 bases, with 4 bases sitting between them. CDR3 DNA sequence: TGTGCCAGCAGTATATATGGCTACACCTTC. It encodes CASSIYGYTF.

V usage is TRBV2 and J usage is TRBJ1-1; 9 positions match TRBD1. The germline V gene encodes CDR1 SNHLY and CDR2 FYNNEI. The trim removed 4 bases at V and 11 bases at J, leaving 5 bases unmatched. This CDR3 contains 12 residues. CDR3 bases: TGTGCCAGCAGTGTGACAGGGGGTTATGCTTTCTTT. It specifies CASSVTGGYAFF.

This clone has just a few counts. The rearrangement links TRBV6-1 to TRBJ1-1; no clear D gene. Germline CDR1 reads MNHNS; CDR2 reads SASEGT. The CDR3 contains 14 residues. V shed 1 base and J shed 1 base, with 7 bases lying between them. The CDR3 region has the DNA TGTGCCAGCAGTGAAGTGGTAGCGAACACTGAAGCTTTCTTT. Translating gives CASSEVVANTEAFF.

This rearrangement joins TRBV5-5 to TRBJ1-1; D remains ambiguous. Germline lookup yields CDR1 SGHKS and CDR2 YYEKEE (reference sequence). V was clipped by 6 bases and J by 1 base, with 13 bases between them. The CDR3 is made up of 14 amino acids. CDR3 DNA sequence: TGTGCCAGCACCGTTCGTGGGGAGAACACTGAAGCTTTCTTT. As protein: CASTVRGENTEAFF.

This clone has just a few counts. This chain connects TRBV6-4 to TRBJ2-2; TRBD2 matches 8 bases. The CDR3 spans 14 residues. The ends lost 3 bases at V and 3 bases at J; junction bases unmatched: 0. In germline, CDR1 is MRHNA, CDR2 SNTAGT. Written as DNA, the CDR3 is TGTGCCAGCAGTGAGCGGGGGGACACCGGGGAGCTGTTTTTT. The encoded protein is CASSERGDTGELFF.

J is TRBJ2-5 and V is TRBV5-4; D may be TRBD1 (5 bases). Germline V gene lookup returns CDR1 SGHNT and CDR2 YYREEE (reference sequence). V lost 2 bases to trimming and J lost 1 base, with 9 bases between them. The CDR3 has 14 amino acids. Here the CDR3 reads CASSLTGPQETQYF. CDR3 DNA: TGTGCCAGCAGCTTAACAGGTCCCCAAGAGACCCAGTACTTC.

The chain carries TRBV19 and TRBJ2-5; D gene unclear. V dropped 2 bases and J dropped 4 bases, with 8 bases sitting between them. CDR3 length: 13 amino acids. CDR1 and CDR2 from the germline V gene are LNHDA and SQIVND (reference sequence). The CDR3 sequence: CASSIIERETQYF. The CDR3 nucleotides read TGTGCCAGTAGTATAATTGAGCGAGAGACCCAGTACTTC.

In its sample, this clone was seen once. The chain recombines TRBV6-5 with TRBJ2-6, with D hard to call. The CDR3 spans 15 residues. Trimming took 0 bases from V and 0 from J, leaving 3 bases between them. CDR1 is MNHEY and CDR2 is SVGAGI in the germline V gene. The CDR3 DNA reads as TGTGCCAGCAGTTACTCGTACTCTGGGGCCAACGTCCTGACTTTC. Encoded protein: CASSYSYSGANVLTF.

V and J are TRBV27 and TRBJ1-6; the match to TRBD1 covers 7 bases. The CDR3 totals 14 residues. The germline V gene encodes CDR1 MNHEY and CDR2 SMNVEV (reference sequence). J lost 11 bases, V lost 3 bases, and 7 bases had no gene match. The CDR3: CASSFGRGFTPLHF. As DNA, the CDR3 is TGTGCCAGCAGTTTTGGCAGGGGGTTCACACCCCTCCACTTT.

The chain combines TRBV7-9 with TRBJ1-1; D not resolved. The V and J ends lost 10 bases and 6 bases respectively, with 12 bases between them. The CDR3 spans 11 residues. Looked up from germline, CDR1 is SEHNR and CDR2 is FQNEAQ (reference sequence). CDR3 in amino acids: CAILISPEAFF. CDR3 nucleotide sequence: TGTGCCATCCTAATATCCCCTGAAGCTTTCTTT.